This T cell receptor beta chain was captured in a study of cytomegalovirus exposure and HLA in healthy donors. Whole-study findings and limits: Presence/absence analyses assumed roughly uniform sequencing depth across donors. What TCR beta sequences reportedly achieved was accurate prediction of HLA-A and HLA-B alleles in most subjects.

Points on this clone: Its specificity is unknown.

CDR1 is SGHVS, CDR2 FQNEAQ, per germline. The CDR3 consists of 14 residues. Trimming removed 7 bases from V and 3 bases from J; junction bases left unmatched: 7. PCR used 60 Vbeta primers and 13 Jbeta primers. Profiled with immunoSEQ multiplex PCR; TCRdb holds only in-frame clones, not every one. The sample lists about 190,000 clones, around three quarters occurring once. The sequence derives from a woman between 18 and 29 years old in good health and CMV-seronegative. The sample consisted of PBMCs. This chain uses TRBV7-8 with TRBJ1-1; 8 bases match TRBD1. CDR3 protein: CASNPGGLDTEAFF. CDR3 nucleotide sequence: TGTGCCAGCAACCCAGGGGGCTTGGACACTGAAGCTTTCTTT.